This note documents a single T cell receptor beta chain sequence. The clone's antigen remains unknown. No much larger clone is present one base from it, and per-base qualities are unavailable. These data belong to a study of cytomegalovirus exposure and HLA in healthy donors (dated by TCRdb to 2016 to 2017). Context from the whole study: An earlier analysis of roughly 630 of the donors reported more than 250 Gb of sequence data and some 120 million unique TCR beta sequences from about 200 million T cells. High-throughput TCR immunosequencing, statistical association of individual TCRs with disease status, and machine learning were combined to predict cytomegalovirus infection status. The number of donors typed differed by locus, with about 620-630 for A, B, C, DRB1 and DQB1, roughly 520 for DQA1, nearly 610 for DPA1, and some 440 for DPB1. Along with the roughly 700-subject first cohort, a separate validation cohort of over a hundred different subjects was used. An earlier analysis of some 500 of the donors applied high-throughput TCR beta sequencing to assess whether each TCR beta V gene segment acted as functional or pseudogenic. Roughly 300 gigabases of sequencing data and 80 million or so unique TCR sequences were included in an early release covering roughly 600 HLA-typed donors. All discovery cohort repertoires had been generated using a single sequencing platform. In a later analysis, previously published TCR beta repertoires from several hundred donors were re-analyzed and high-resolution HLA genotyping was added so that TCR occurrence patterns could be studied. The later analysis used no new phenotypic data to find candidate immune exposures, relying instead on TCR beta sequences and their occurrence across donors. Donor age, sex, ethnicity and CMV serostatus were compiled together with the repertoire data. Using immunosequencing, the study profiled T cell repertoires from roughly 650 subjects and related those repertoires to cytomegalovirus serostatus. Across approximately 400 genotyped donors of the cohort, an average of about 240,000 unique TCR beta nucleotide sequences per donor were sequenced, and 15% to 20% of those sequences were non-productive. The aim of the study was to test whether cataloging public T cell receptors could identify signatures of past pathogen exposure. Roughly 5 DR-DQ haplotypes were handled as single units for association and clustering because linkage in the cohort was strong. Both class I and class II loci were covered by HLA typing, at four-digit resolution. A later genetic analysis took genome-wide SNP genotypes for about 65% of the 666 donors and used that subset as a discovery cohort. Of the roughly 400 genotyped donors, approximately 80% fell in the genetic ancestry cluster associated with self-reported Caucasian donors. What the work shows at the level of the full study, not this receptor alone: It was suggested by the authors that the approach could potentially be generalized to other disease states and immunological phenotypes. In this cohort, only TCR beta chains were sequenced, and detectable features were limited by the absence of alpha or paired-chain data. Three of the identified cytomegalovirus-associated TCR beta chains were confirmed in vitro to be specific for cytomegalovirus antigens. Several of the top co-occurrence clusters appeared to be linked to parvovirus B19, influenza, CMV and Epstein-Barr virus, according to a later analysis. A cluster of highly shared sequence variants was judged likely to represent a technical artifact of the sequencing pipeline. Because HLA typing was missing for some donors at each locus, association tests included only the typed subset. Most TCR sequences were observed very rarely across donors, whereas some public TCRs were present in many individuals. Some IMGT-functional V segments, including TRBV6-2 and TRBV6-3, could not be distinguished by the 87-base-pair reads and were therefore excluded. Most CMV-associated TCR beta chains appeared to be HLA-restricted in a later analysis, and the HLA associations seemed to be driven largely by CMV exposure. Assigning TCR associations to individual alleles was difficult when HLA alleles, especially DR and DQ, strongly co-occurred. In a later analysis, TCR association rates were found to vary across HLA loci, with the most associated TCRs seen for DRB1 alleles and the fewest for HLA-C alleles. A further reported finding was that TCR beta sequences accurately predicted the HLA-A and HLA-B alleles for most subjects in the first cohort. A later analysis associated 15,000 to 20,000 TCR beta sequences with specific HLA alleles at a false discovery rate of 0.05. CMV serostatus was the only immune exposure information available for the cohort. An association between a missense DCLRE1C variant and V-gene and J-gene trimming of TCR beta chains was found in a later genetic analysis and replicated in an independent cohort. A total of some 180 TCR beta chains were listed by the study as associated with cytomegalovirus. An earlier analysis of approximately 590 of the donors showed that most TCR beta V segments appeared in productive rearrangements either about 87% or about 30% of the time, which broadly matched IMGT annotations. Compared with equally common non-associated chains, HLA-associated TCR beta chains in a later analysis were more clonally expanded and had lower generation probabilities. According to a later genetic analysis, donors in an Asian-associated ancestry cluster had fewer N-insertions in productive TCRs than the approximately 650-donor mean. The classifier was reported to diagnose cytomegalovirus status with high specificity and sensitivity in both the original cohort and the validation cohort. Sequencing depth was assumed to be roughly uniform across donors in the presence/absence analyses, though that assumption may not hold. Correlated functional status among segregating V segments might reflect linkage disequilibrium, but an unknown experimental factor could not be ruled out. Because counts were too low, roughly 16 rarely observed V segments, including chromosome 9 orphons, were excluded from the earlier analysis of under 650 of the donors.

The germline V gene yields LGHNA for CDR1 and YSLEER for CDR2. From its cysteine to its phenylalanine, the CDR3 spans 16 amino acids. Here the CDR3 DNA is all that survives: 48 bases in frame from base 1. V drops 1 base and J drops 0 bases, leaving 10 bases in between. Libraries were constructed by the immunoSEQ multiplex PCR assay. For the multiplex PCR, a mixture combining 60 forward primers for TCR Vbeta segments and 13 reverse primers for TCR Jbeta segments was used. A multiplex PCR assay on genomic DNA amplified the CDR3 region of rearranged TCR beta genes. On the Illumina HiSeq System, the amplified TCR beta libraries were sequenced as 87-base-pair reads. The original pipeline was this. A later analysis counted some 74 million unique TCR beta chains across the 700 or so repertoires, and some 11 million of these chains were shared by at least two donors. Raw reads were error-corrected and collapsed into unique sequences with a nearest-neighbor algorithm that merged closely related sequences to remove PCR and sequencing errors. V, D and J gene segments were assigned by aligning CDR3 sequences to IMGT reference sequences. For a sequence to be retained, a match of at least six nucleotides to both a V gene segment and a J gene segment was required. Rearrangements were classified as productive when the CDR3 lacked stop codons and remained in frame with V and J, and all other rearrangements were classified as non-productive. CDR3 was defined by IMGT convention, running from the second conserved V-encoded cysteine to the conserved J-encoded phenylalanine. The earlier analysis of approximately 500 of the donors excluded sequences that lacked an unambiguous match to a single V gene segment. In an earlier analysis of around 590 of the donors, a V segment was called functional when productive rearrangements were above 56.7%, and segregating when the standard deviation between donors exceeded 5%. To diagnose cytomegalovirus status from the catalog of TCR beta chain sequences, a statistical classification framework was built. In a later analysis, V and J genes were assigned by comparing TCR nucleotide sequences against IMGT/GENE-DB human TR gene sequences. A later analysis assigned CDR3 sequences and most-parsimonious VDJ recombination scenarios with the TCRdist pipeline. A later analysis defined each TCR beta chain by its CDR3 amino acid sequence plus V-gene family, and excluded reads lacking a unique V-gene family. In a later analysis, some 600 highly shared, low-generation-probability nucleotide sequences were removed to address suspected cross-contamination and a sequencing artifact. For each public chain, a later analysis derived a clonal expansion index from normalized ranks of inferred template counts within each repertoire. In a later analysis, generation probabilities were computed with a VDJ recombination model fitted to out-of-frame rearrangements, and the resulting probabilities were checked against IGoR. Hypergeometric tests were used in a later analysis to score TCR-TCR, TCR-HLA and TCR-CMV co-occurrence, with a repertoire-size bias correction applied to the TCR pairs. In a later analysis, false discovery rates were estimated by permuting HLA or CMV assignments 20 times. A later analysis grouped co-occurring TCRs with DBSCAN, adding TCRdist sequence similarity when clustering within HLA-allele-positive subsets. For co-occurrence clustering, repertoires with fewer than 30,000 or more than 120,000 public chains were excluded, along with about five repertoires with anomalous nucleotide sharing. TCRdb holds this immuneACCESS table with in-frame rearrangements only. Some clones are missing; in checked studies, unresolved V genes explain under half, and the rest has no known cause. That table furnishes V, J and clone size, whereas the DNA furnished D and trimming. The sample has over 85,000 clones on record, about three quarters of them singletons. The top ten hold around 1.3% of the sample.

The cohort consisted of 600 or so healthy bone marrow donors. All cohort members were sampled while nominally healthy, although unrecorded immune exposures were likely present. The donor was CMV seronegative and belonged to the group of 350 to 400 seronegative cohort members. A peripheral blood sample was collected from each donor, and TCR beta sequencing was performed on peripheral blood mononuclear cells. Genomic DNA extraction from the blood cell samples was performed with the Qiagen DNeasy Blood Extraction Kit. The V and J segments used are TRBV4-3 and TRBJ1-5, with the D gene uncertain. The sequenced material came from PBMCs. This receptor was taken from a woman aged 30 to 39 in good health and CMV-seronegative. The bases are TGCGCCAGCAGCCAAGTGTTGGGAGTTAGCAATCAGCCCCAGCATTTT. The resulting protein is CASSQVLGVSNQPQHF.